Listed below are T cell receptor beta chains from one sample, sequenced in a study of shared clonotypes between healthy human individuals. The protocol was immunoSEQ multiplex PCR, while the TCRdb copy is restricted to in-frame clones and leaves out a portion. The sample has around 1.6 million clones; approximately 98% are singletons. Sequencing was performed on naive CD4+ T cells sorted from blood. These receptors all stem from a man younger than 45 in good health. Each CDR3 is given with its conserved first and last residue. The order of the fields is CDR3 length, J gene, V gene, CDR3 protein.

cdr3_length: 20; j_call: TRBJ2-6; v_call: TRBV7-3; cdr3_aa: CASSLNGFGTGSSGANVLTF
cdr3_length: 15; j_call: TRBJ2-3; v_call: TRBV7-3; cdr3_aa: CASSPRDRRLGTQYF
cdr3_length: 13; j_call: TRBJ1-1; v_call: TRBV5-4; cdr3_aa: CASSYRQGNEAFF
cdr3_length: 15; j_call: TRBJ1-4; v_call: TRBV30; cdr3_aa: CAWSVSQHISEKLFF
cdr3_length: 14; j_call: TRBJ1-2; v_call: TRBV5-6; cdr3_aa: CASSLQGGHYGYTF
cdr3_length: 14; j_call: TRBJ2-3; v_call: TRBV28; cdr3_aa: CASSSGTSTDTQYF
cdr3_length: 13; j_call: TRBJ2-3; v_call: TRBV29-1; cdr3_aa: CSVTGVLTDTQYF
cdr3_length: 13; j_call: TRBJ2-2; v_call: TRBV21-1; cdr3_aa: CASSDGTYGELFF
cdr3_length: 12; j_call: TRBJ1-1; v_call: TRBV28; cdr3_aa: CASALKNTEAFF
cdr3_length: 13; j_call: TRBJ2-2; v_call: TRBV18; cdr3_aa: CASSPPPLWELFF
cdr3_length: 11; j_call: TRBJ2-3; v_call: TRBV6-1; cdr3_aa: CASRLADTQYF
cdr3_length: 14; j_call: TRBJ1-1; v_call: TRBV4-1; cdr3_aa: CASSHLFRDSEAFF
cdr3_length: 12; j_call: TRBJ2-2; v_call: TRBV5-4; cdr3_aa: CASSFENGELFF
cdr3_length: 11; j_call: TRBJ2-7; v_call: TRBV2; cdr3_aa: CASTPGNEQYF